The 27 T cell receptor beta chains reported below all come from one sample, sequenced in a study of technical replicates of blood from several donors. Some clones are missing from TCRdb's copy, which holds only in-frame ones; the method was immunoSEQ multiplex PCR. Of tens of thousands of clones detected, roughly nine tenths appear once; the ten largest clones hold more than 0.2%. Specimen: T cells isolated from PBMCs. Receptor source: a human donor in good health.

V and J are TRBV7-9 and TRBJ2-1; no clear D. Per the germline V gene, CDR1 is SEHNR and CDR2 is FQNEAQ (reference sequence). This CDR3 contains 10 residues. Trimming took off 7 bases at V and 7 bases at J, with 5 bases between the two ends. The CDR3 DNA is TGTGCCAGCACCCGTAATGAGCAGTTCTTC. Residues: CASTRNEQFF.

A single count supports this clone. The chain uses TRBV9 and TRBJ1-4; D is ambiguous. The CDR3 runs to 14 residues. The V and J ends lost 3 bases and 7 bases respectively, with 13 bases between them. Germline loops: CDR1 SGDLS, CDR2 YYNGEE. The CDR3 region is CASSADIGVEKLFF. CDR3 DNA sequence: TGTGCCAGCAGCGCTGACATCGGGGTTGAAAAACTGTTTTTT.

A note on this clone: At one end the junction does not follow the germline gene, possibly because of a read error. V is TRBV7-2 and J is TRBJ2-7, with 7 bases that match TRBD1. The germline gives CDR1 SGHTA, CDR2 FQGNSA. The CDR3 length is 15 residues. The CDR3 loop is CASSSPGQSSYERYF. In DNA, the CDR3 is TGTGCCAGCAGCTCCCCGGGACAGTCATCTTACGAGCGGTACTTC.

The V call is TRBV7-9, the J call TRBJ1-2; 10 positions match TRBD1. The CDR3 is 14 residues long. Germline-derived CDR1 and CDR2 are SEHNR and FQNEAQ (reference sequence). V lost 5 bases and J lost 4; bases outside the gene matches: 4. The CDR3: CASSTDRGSYGYTF. In nucleotides, the CDR3 is TGTGCCAGCAGCACGGACAGGGGGTCCTATGGCTACACCTTC. Looking up the rest from reference TRBV7-9 and TRBJ1-2 gives the full variable domain: DTGVSQNPRHKITKRGQNVTFRCDPISEHNRLYWYRQTLGQGPEFLTYFQNEAQLEKSRLLSDRFSAERPKGSFSTLEIQRTEQGDSAMYLCASSTDRGSYGYTFGSGTRLTVV.

The chain combines TRBV5-5 with TRBJ2-1; 13 bases are a match to TRBD2. V gave up 2 bases and J gave up 8 bases; unmatched junction bases: 10. CDR1 SGHKS and CDR2 YYEKEE come from the germline V gene (reference sequence). The CDR3 length is 17 residues. CDR3: CASSFYVLAGGFDEQFF. CDR3 nucleotide sequence: TGTGCCAGCAGCTTCTATGTACTAGCGGGAGGGTTCGATGAGCAGTTCTTC.

The chain employs TRBV5-1 and TRBJ2-7, with 8 bases fitting TRBD2. Trimming removed 2 bases from V and 6 bases from J; junction bases left unmatched: 10. Germline assignment: CDR1 SGHRS and CDR2 YFSETQ. The CDR3 runs 15 residues. CDR3 bases: TGCGCCAGCAGCTTTAGCGGGGTAGGCTCTGGCGAGCAGTACTTC. Translating it yields CASSFSGVGSGEQYF.

The rearrangement links TRBV15 to TRBJ1-4; maybe TRBD1 (6 bases). CDR1 LNHNV and CDR2 YYDKDF come from the germline V gene (reference sequence). CDR3 size: 14 residues. Trimming took off 1 base at V and 8 bases at J, with 11 bases between the two ends. The CDR3 sequence: CATSRGQAGEKLFF. In nucleotides, the CDR3 is TGTGCCACCAGCAGAGGACAGGCTGGGGAAAAACTGTTTTTT.

This clone showed up just a few times. The rearrangement uses TRBV19 and TRBJ1-1; D is possibly TRBD1 (6 bases). The CDR3 has 14 amino acids. The germline V gene encodes CDR1 LNHDA and CDR2 SQIVND (reference sequence). The V end was cut by 9 bases, the J end by 2 bases, with 16 bases between. CDR3 region: CASGEGGGNTEAFF. The DNA for the CDR3 is TGTGCCAGCGGGGAGGGGGGAGGCAACACTGAAGCTTTCTTT.

This chain links TRBV18 with TRBJ2-6, with a tentative D call TRBD1 (6 bases). V lost 0 bases and J lost 0, with 12 bases in between. The CDR3 covers 18 residues. Germline V gene lookup returns CDR1 KGHSH and CDR2 LQKENI. The CDR3 region is CASSPPGHTISGANVLTF. The CDR3 coding sequence is TGTGCCAGCTCACCACCGGGACACACCATCTCTGGGGCCAACGTCCTGACTTTC.

This clone was seen a single time. The chain combines TRBV6-1 with TRBJ1-2, with TRBD1 matching 9 bases. CDR1 is MNHNS and CDR2 is SASEGT in the germline V gene. The V segment lost 6 bases and the J segment 2 bases; nucleotides outside the gene matches: 4. The CDR3 is 14 amino acids. Here the CDR3 DNA reads TGTGCCAGCAGAACAGACAGGGGGAACTATGGCTACACCTTC. Protein product: CASRTDRGNYGYTF.

The rearrangement joins TRBV7-2 to TRBJ2-3; 7 bases align to TRBD2. This CDR3 spans 17 amino acids. V was pared by 5 bases and J by 3 bases, with 14 bases of the junction left unmatched. Looked up from germline, CDR1 is SGHTA and CDR2 is FQGNSA. For the CDR3, the DNA is TGTGCCAGCAGCCCCCGAGTAGCGGGCCAGACTACAGATACGCAGTATTTT. Translation: CASSPRVAGQTTDTQYF.

The chain uses TRBV5-4 and TRBJ2-3, with D possibly being TRBD1 (6 bases). V lost 1 base to trimming and J lost 2 bases, with 11 bases between them. The CDR3 totals 15 residues. Germline assignment: CDR1 SGHNT and CDR2 YYREEE (reference sequence). The chain's CDR3 is CASSLLWGLTDTQYF. Here the CDR3 DNA reads TGTGCCAGCAGCTTGCTTTGGGGGCTCACAGATACGCAGTATTTT.

This clone was picked up one time. This chain uses TRBV2 with TRBJ2-6, with a possible D match to TRBD1 (6 bases). Germline V gene data show CDR1 as SNHLY and CDR2 as FYNNEI. The CDR3 spans 17 residues. V lost 8 bases, J lost 0 bases, and 17 bases lay in between. The CDR3 DNA reads TGTGCCAGCGGAAGGCGAAGGACAGACTCTGGGGCCAACGTCCTGACTTTC. Its protein is CASGRRRTDSGANVLTF.

The chain links TRBV29-1 to TRBJ2-7, with D uncertain. The germline gives CDR1 SQVTM, CDR2 ANQGSEA. The CDR3 length is 11 residues. The V end lost 5 bases, the J end lost 1 base, and 6 bases lay between the germline ends. As DNA, the CDR3 is TGCAGCGTTTCTATATCCTACGAGCAGTACTTC. Translating gives CSVSISYEQYF.

This chain joins TRBV7-9 and TRBJ1-3; 9 nucleotides line up with TRBD1. CDR3 length equals 14 residues. V was clipped by 0 bases and J by 7 bases; unmatched bases: 1. Looked up from germline, CDR1 is SEHNR and CDR2 is FQNEAQ (reference sequence). Written as DNA, the CDR3 is TGTGCCAGCAGCTTAGCGGACAGGGGCAACACCATATATTTT. This sequence encodes CASSLADRGNTIYF.

V is TRBV28 and J is TRBJ2-1, with a possible D match to TRBD2 (5 bases). Per germline, CDR1 MDHEN and CDR2 SYDVKM. The CDR3 runs 15 residues. Trimming took 3 bases from V and 4 from J, leaving 13 bases between them. The CDR3 bases are TGTGCCAGCAGTTTCGGTGGAGGCTCGTACAATGAGCAGTTCTTC. It encodes CASSFGGGSYNEQFF. The whole variable domain, filled in from reference TRBV28 and TRBJ2-1, reads DVKVTQSSRYLVKRTGEKVFLECVQDMDHENMFWYRQDPGLGLRLIYFSYDVKMKEKGDIPEGYSVSREKKERFSLILESASTNQTSMYLCASSFGGGSYNEQFFGPGTRLTVL.

This clone showed up just a few times. The rearrangement uses TRBV9 and TRBJ2-3; D remains ambiguous. CDR1 SGDLS and CDR2 YYNGEE come from the germline V gene. This CDR3 comprises 13 residues. The V end was cut by 0 bases, the J end by 4 bases, with 6 bases between. CDR3 DNA: TGTGCCAGCAGCGTAGGGCCCCCAGATACGCAGTATTTT. Protein product: CASSVGPPDTQYF.

This chain joins TRBV28 and TRBJ2-7; D gene ambiguous. In germline, CDR1 is MDHEN, CDR2 SYDVKM. This CDR3 region has 12 residues. V was cut by 8 bases and J by 0 bases, with 8 bases left in between. The CDR3 spells CASAPRSYEQYF. The CDR3, as DNA: TGTGCCAGCGCACCGCGCTCCTACGAGCAGTACTTC.

This rearrangement joins TRBV18 to TRBJ1-2; 8 positions agree with TRBD1. The V gene's germline CDR1 is KGHSH and CDR2 LQKENI. This CDR3 region has 15 residues. The V segment lost 5 bases and the J segment 7 bases; nucleotides outside the gene matches: 12. The CDR3 region is CASSESQTGDLGYTF. In DNA, the CDR3 is TGTGCCAGCTCAGAGTCTCAGACAGGGGACCTTGGCTACACCTTC.

This chain connects TRBV7-9 to TRBJ2-7; 8 nucleotides agree with TRBD1. The CDR3 consists of 13 residues. Trimming at V came to 5 bases and at J to 4 bases, leaving 4 bases not matched to a gene. The germline V gene has CDR1 SEHNR and CDR2 FQNEAQ (reference sequence). Here the CDR3 DNA reads TGTGCCAGCAGCCCTCAGGGGGCTTACGAGCAGTACTTC. It encodes CASSPQGAYEQYF.

The chain joins TRBV11-2 to TRBJ1-2; weak D call: TRBD1 (6 bases). The V end was cut by 0 bases, the J end by 5 bases, with 13 bases between. This CDR3 region has 15 residues. Germline V lookup: CDR1 SGHAT, CDR2 FQNNGV. In DNA form, the CDR3 reads TGTGCCAGCAGCTTAGATCGGGCCAGGGGATATGGCTACACCTTC. It yields the protein CASSLDRARGYGYTF.

This chain links TRBV28 with TRBJ2-5; 8 nucleotides agree with TRBD1. Germline V lookup: CDR1 MDHEN, CDR2 SYDVKM. The CDR3 runs 13 residues. V gave up 4 bases and J gave up 6 bases; unmatched junction bases: 4. This CDR3 reads CASSYDRGKTQYF. The CDR3 nucleotides are TGTGCCAGCAGTTACGACAGGGGCAAGACCCAGTACTTC.

The gene calls are TRBV7-2 and TRBJ2-7; D call uncertain. Germline V gene sequence: CDR1 SGHTA, CDR2 FQGNSA. V lost 2 bases, J lost 0 bases, and 11 bases lay in between. This CDR3 has 15 amino acids. CDR3 nucleotide sequence: TGTGCCAGCAGCTTAAGTCAGGCGAGCTCCTACGAGCAGTACTTC. Translation: CASSLSQASSYEQYF.

The V call is TRBV18, the J call TRBJ2-5; 12 positions match TRBD2. Germline V gene data show CDR1 as KGHSH and CDR2 as LQKENI. The CDR3 covers 15 residues. With V trimmed by 3 bases and J by 4 bases, 3 bases remained unmatched. CDR3 DNA: TGTGCCAGCTCACCCGGACTAGCGGGAAGAGAGACCCAGTACTTC. Translated: CASSPGLAGRETQYF.

The J gene is TRBJ2-1, the V gene TRBV27, with D possibly being TRBD2 (5 bases). Germline V lookup: CDR1 MNHEY, CDR2 SMNVEV (reference sequence). Trimming took 1 base from V and 2 from J, leaving 9 bases between them. The CDR3 covers 15 residues. The CDR3 loop reads CASSLFQRAYNEQFF. The CDR3 DNA reads TGTGCCAGCAGTTTATTCCAGAGGGCCTACAATGAGCAGTTCTTC.

This clone showed up just once. The rearrangement joins TRBV11-2 to TRBJ2-1, with 7 nucleotides matching TRBD2. Unmatched junction bases numbered 10, after V lost 5 bases and J lost 6 bases. Germline V gives CDR1 SGHAT, CDR2 FQNNGV. This CDR3 comprises 15 residues. The CDR3 here is CASSPPAGESNEQFF. The CDR3 nucleotides read TGTGCCAGCAGCCCTCCCGCGGGAGAAAGCAATGAGCAGTTCTTC.

The V call is TRBV5-1, the J call TRBJ2-5; TRBD2 is a possible D gene (6 bases). Germline V CDR1 and CDR2: SGHRS, YFSETQ. V was cut by 1 base and J by 4 bases, with 14 bases left in between. The CDR3 covers 15 residues. CDR3 sequence (DNA): TGCGCCAGCAGCTTGTCCCAGGGAGGCGGAGAGACCCAGTACTTC. It yields the protein CASSLSQGGGETQYF.